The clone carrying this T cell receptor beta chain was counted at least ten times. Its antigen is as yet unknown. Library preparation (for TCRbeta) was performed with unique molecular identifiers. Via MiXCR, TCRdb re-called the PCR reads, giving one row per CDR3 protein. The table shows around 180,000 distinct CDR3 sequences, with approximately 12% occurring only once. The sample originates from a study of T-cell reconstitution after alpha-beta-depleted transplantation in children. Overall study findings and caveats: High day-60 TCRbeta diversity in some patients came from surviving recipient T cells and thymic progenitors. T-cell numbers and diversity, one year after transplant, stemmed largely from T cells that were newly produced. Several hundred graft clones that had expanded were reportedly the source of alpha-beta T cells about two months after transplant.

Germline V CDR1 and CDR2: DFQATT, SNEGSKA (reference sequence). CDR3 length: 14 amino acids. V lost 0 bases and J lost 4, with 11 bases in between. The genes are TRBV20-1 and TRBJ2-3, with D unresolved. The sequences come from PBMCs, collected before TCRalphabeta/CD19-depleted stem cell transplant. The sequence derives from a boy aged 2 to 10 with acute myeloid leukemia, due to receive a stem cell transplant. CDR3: CSARDIGLPDTQYF. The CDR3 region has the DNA TGCAGTGCTAGAGATATCGGCCTTCCAGATACGCAGTATTTT.